In this sample, the clone carrying this TCR beta chain turned up many times. These data belong to a study of T-cell reconstitution after alpha-beta-depleted transplantation in children. Unique molecular identifiers were incorporated into the prepared TCRbeta library. TCRdb re-derived calls from the PCR reads in MiXCR, one entry per CDR3 protein. This table holds some 200,000 distinct CDR3 sequences, 9.7% found once. V was shortened by 5 bases and J by 4 bases, with 14 bases between the two germline ends. There are 14 residues in the CDR3. CDR1 MNHNS and CDR2 SASEGT come from the germline V gene. Source: PBMCs from the stem cell graft donor, taken from the stem cell graft. This TCR came from a human donor who donated a stem cell graft to a child with SCID. The gene calls are TRBV6-1 and TRBJ1-2; tentative D call: TRBD1 (5 bases). The CDR3 region has the DNA TGTGCCAGCAGTCCTGGGACTGACGGCTATGGCTACACCTTC. Its translation: CASSPGTDGYGYTF.